Following are 5 T cell receptor beta chains from one sample sequenced in a study of T cell responses to AZD1222 COVID-19 vaccine (dated by TCRdb to about 2021). Libraries came from the immunoSEQ multiplex PCR assay. The table comes from immuneACCESS by way of TCRdb, which keeps in-frame sequences with V and J called. Part of the clones is missing from these tables; in studies checked, under half for an unresolved V gene and the rest for unknown reasons. Counted in this sample were about 75,000 clones; 87% of them appeared once. Of the sample, more than 15% is held by the ten largest clones. In light of the paper, this sample's time point label describes: about 28 days (+/-7) after the second vaccine dose. The sample in question was peripheral blood, obtained 28 days after the second AZD1222 dose. The source of these receptors is an adult who received the AZD1222 COVID-19 vaccine.

The genes are TRBV19 and TRBJ1-5, with D possibly matching TRBD1 (6 bases). The CDR3 consists of 15 residues. Germline V CDR1 and CDR2: LNHDA, SQIVND (reference sequence). Trimming cost V 3 bases and J 6 bases, with 15 bases left between them. CDR3 loop: CASSMWVGDTQPQHF. The CDR3 nucleotides are TGTGCCAGTAGTATGTGGGTCGGGGACACTCAGCCCCAGCATTTT.

This clone was recorded only once. This sequence joins TRBV20-1 and TRBJ2-5; tentatively, D is TRBD1 or TRBD2 (5 bases each). Looked up from germline, CDR1 is DFQATT and CDR2 is SNEGSKA (reference sequence). This CDR3 comprises 15 residues. Trimming stripped 3 bases from V and 1 base from J, with 15 bases between. CDR3 sequence: CSASRDLRAQETQYF. CDR3 DNA sequence: TGCAGTGCTAGTCGGGACCTCAGGGCCCAAGAGACCCAGTACTTC.

The chain links TRBV29-1 to TRBJ2-1; D is possibly TRBD1 (6 bases). The CDR3 contains 13 residues. Germline CDR1 is SQVTM and CDR2 is ANQGSEA. V lost 5 bases to trimming and J lost 5 bases, with 13 bases between them. This CDR3 is CSVSGQNHNEQFF. The DNA for the CDR3 is TGCAGCGTTTCAGGACAGAACCACAATGAGCAGTTCTTC.

This chain uses TRBV28 with TRBJ1-1; D remains unclear. This CDR3 has 12 amino acids. V was shortened by 7 bases and J by 1 base, with 7 bases between the two germline ends. The germline V gene has CDR1 MDHEN and CDR2 SYDVKM. The CDR3 spells CASITANTEAFF. For the CDR3, the DNA is TGTGCCAGCATTACGGCGAACACTGAAGCTTTCTTT. The variable domain in full, with the rest retrieved from reference TRBV28 and TRBJ1-1, is DVKVTQSSRYLVKRTGEKVFLECVQDMDHENMFWYRQDPGLGLRLIYFSYDVKMKEKGDIPEGYSVSREKKERFSLILESASTNQTSMYLCASITANTEAFFGQGTRLTVV.

This clone was recorded a few times. This chain links TRBV6-1 with TRBJ1-5, with a weak D call TRBD1 (5 bases). Trimming cost V 2 bases and J 6 bases, with 14 bases left between them. The CDR3 spans 15 residues. From germline, CDR1 is MNHNS and CDR2 SASEGT. CDR3 sequence: CASSEPDGGCQPQHF. The CDR3 DNA reads TGTGCCAGCAGTGAACCAGATGGGGGGTGTCAGCCCCAGCATTTT.